This T cell receptor (beta chain) was documented in a study of Tregs in tolerant kidney transplant recipients (dated by TCRdb to the late 2010s). Study-wide context: The study used TCRbeta sequencing to identify donor-specific regulatory T cells before combined kidney and bone marrow transplantation, then tracked those cells after transplant. TCRbeta repertoire sequencing was used in a few healthy controls to compare several methods for expanding Tregs specific for an allogeneic donor.

About this clone itself: What antigen it recognizes has not been identified. Per-nucleotide qualities are absent, and no much larger clonotype sits a single base away.

Beyond this particular receptor, the publication reports: Biological reproducibility was not examined directly, but technical replication error appeared to be minimal. Because the study included only a small number of patients, the results must be confirmed in larger populations and under other immunosuppression protocols. Expanding Tregs with activated donor B cells appeared to identify the most biologically relevant and donor-specific TCRbeta repertoire.

From a lookup of the germline V gene, CDR1 and CDR2 are SGDLS and YYNGEE. Trimming costs V 2 bases and J 0 bases, and their ends lie 8 bases apart. The CDR3 covers 14 residues, taking in both the cysteine and the phenylalanine. The CDR3 DNA has 42 bases and is translated from base 1. Thawed PBMCs were FACS-sorted into unstimulated Tregs (CD4+CD25+CD127-), CD4+ non-Tregs (CD4+CD25-), CD4 cells and CD8 cells. Blood from healthy controls was obtained either from healthy volunteers or as purchased buffy coats. Healthy control blood was processed to PBMCs by Ficoll density gradient and cryopreserved, and patient PBMCs were collected before and after transplant. For TCRbeta CDR3 sequencing, genomic DNA was extracted from sorted cells using the QIAGEN DNeasy Blood and Tissue Kit. High-throughput TCRbeta CDR3 sequencing was carried out commercially through immunoSEQ, with PCR amplification with bias correction and internal controls included. Turning to the authors' computational methods: Unique productive TCRbeta sequences were defined by CDR3 nucleotide sequence when primers matched and otherwise by CDR3 amino acid sequence together with Vbeta and Jbeta genes. As a correction for sorting error, sequences shared between sorted populations at a frequency ratio of 2:1 or less were discarded, and the remaining shared sequences were assigned to the higher population. A sequence was defined as donor-reactive if the sequence was expanded at least 5-fold in CFSE-low cells compared with unstimulated cells and had a frequency of at least 0.01% in CFSE-low cells. Repertoire divergence was quantified by Jensen-Shannon divergence using the top 100 TCRbeta sequences ranked by frequency. When a sample had multiple sequencing runs, each run was corrected for sorting error separately and the runs were then pooled. In its TCRdb copy, this immuneACCESS table keeps in-frame sequences only and misses some clones. Where compared with another copy, unresolved V genes explain less than half of these, and the others have no known cause. Clone size and V and J calls were adopted from that table, with D and trimming inferred from the DNA. The sample includes tens of thousands of clones, with 84% observed a single time. Together, the top ten hold approximately 4% of the sample.

The specimen was CD4+ T cells from blood. The rearrangement joined TRBV9 to TRBJ1-1, with the D gene call left open. The TCR comes from a human donor in good health. The bases are TGTGCCAGCAGCGTTAATCCCTTGAACACTGAAGCTTTCTTT. Translated, it reads CASSVNPLNTEAFF.